Sequencing of this TCR beta chain was carried out in a study of T-cell reconstitution after alpha-beta-depleted transplantation in children. Study-level points and caveats: Several patients had high TCRbeta diversity at day 60; it came from surviving recipient T cells and thymic progenitors. Newly made T cells mostly supplied T-cell counts and diversity one year after transplant. It was reported that alpha-beta T cells came from several hundred expanded graft clones (about two months after transplant).

Preparation of the TCRbeta library was carried out with unique molecular identifiers. TCRdb passed the PCR reads through MiXCR, listing each CDR3 protein once. The sample contains about 1,000,000 distinct CDR3 sequences, roughly 29% of which appear only once. Germline V gene lookup returns CDR1 DFQATT and CDR2 SNEGSKA (reference sequence). Germline trimming cut 5 bases from V and 7 bases from J; bases unmatched to any gene: 6. The CDR3 is 14 residues long. To note about this clonotype: What it binds is unknown.

The sequence was collected from a boy younger than two who had a stem cell transplant for SCID, so the T cells may come from the graft donor. The rearrangement links TRBV20-1 to TRBJ1-6; 9 nucleotides agree with TRBD1. The sample was PBMCs, mostly from graft donor cells, taken 360 days after TCRalphabeta/CD19-depleted stem cell transplant. CDR3 bases: TGCAGTGCTGCCCGAGGGACAGGGAATTCACCCCTCCACTTT. This sequence encodes CSAARGTGNSPLHF.